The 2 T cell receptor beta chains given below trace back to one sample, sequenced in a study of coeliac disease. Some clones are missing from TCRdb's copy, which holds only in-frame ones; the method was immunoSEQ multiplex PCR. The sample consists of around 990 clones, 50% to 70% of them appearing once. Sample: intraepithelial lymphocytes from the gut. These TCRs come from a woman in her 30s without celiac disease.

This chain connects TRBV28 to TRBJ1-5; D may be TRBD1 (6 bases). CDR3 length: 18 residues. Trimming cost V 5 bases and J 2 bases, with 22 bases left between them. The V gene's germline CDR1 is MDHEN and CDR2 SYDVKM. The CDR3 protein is CASSIRGRTGFGNQPQHF. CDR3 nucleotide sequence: TGTGCCAGCAGTATCCGCGGCCGAACAGGGTTTGGCAATCAGCCCCAGCATTTT.

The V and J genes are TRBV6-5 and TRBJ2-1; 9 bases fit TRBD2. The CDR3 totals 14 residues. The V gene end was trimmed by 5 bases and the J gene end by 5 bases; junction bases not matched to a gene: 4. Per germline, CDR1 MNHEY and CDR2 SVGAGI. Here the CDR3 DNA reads TGTGCCAGCAGTAAGACTAGCGGAAACAATGAGCAGTTCTTC. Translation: CASSKTSGNNEQFF.